The clone carrying this T cell receptor beta chain was recorded a few times. Its cognate antigen is unknown. The record originates from a study of T cell repertoires in cytomegalovirus infection. Study in general: The authors used CMV epitopes that were HLA-C-restricted (recently identified) and HLA-B-restricted (well studied).

Overall study findings and caveats: HLA-C-restricted, CMV-specific TCR beta clonotypes were dominant ex vivo. Frequencies of public TCR beta families were cumulated, and this identified carriers of CMV plus the relevant HLA.

MiXCR was run by TCRdb on the reads, yielding one entry per CDR3 protein. The sample shows 380,000 or so distinct CDR3 sequences, roughly 36% of them seen only once. Per the germline V gene, CDR1 is SGHDN and CDR2 is FVKESK. V shed 5 bases and J 4 bases; nucleotides not matched to a gene: 5. The CDR3 has 15 amino acids. This chain connects TRBV14 to TRBJ2-1, with 10 bases lining up with TRBD2. The starting material was cultured PBMCs, obtained from culture after CMV antigen stimulation. This TCR derives from a human donor in good health (CMV status not recorded). Some clones in this sample may be carry-over from other donors' samples. CDR3 residues: CASSSLLAGYNEQFF. The CDR3 region has the DNA TGTGCCAGCAGCTCACTACTAGCGGGGTACAATGAGCAGTTCTTC.